The 6 T cell receptor beta chains listed next were all sequenced from one sample in a study of shared clonotypes between healthy human individuals. Naive CD8 populations comprised CD45RO-negative cells positively selected for CCR7, excluding terminally differentiated effector memory CD45RA+ cells. The repertoire was sequenced with immunoSEQ multiplex PCR; TCRdb's copy has only in-frame clones and lacks some. This table holds some 2,000,000 clones, 85% to 95% found once. Material: naive CD8+ T cells sorted from blood. The receptors stem from a man in his late teens or twenties in good health.

With respect to this clone: Other DNA sequences in this sample translate to the same CDR3. This chain joins TRBV6-5 and TRBJ1-1; D is ambiguous. Trimming stripped 0 bases from V and 5 bases from J, with 7 bases between. The CDR3 has 13 amino acids. Looked up from germline, CDR1 is MNHEY and CDR2 is SVGAGI. The CDR3 reads CASSYSGPTEAFF. For the CDR3, the DNA is TGTGCCAGCAGTTACTCGGGTCCGACTGAAGCTTTCTTT.

This chain links TRBV6-1 with TRBJ2-7, with D hard to call. Trimming left V 5 bases short and J 6 bases short, with 8 bases between. CDR3 length equals 11 residues. Germline CDR1 and CDR2: MNHNS and SASEGT. CDR3 amino acids: CASSSLLEQYF. CDR3 sequence (DNA): TGTGCCAGCAGTTCCCTCCTCGAGCAGTACTTC.

The CDR3 loop is CASSSPPLYGYTF. In DNA form, the CDR3 reads TGTGCCAGCAGCTCCCCTCCCCTTTATGGCTACACCTTC. The chain uses TRBV5-4 and TRBJ1-2; D uncertain. The CDR3 has 13 residues. Germline lookup yields CDR1 SGHNT and CDR2 YYREEE (reference sequence). V lost 3 bases and J lost 5, with 11 bases in between.

The chain is built from TRBV4-3 and TRBJ1-2, with D perhaps matching TRBD1 (6 bases). Germline loops: CDR1 LGHNA, CDR2 YSLEER. The CDR3 is made up of 15 amino acids. Trimming removed 1 base at V and 3 bases at J, with 12 bases between. The CDR3: CASSQGITGYYGYTF. The CDR3 DNA reads TGCGCCAGCAGCCAAGGTATTACAGGGTACTATGGCTACACCTTC.

The gene calls are TRBV25-1 and TRBJ2-1; 11 nucleotides match TRBD1. Trimming took 3 bases from V and 7 from J; bases not matched to a gene: 8. The CDR3 is 16 amino acids. Germline loops: CDR1 MGHDK, CDR2 SYGVNS. The CDR3 bases are TGTGCCAGCAGTGACCTCGGGACAGGGGGTTGGAATGAGCAGTTCTTC. Its protein product is CASSDLGTGGWNEQFF.

This clone was counted a single time. This chain joins TRBV9 and TRBJ2-3; tentative D call: TRBD2 (6 bases). The V and J ends lost 3 bases and 0 bases respectively, with 17 bases between them. The germline V gene has CDR1 SGDLS and CDR2 YYNGEE. This CDR3 contains 17 residues. Here the CDR3 DNA reads TGTGCCAGCAGCGCTTTTAGCGGAGAATCTAGCACAGATACGCAGTATTTT. The encoded protein is CASSAFSGESSTDTQYF.